Presented here are 27 T cell receptor beta chains from one specimen sequenced in a study of blood T cells in healthy people across ages. Through a sample-barcoded 5' primer and a J-beta primer mix, a second PCR was run for 7 to 11 cycles. TCRdb itself ran the 5' RACE reads through MiXCR, one entry per CDR3 protein. The sample consists of 650,000 to 800,000 distinct CDR3 sequences, around 45% of them appearing once. Input material: blood. All receptors derive from a man in his sixties in good health.

The gene calls are TRBV29-1 and TRBJ1-2; D unclear. Per the germline V gene, CDR1 is SQVTM and CDR2 is ANQGSEA. V lost 4 bases and J 6 bases, leaving 12 bases between the germline ends. The CDR3 is 12 amino acids. CDR3 protein: CSVVKEYNGYTF. As DNA, the CDR3 is TGCAGCGTTGTTAAGGAATACAATGGCTACACCTTC.

The sample holds a few counts of this clonotype. The rearrangement links TRBV12-3 or TRBV12-4 to TRBJ2-7, with TRBD1 identical over 7 bases. The junction had 5 bases not matched to a gene; V was cut back by 0 bases and J by 0 bases. The CDR3 spans 16 residues. Here the CDR3 DNA reads TGTGCCAGCAGTTTAGCGGGTGGGACAGTCTCCTACGAGCAGTACTTC. This gives the protein CASSLAGGTVSYEQYF.

The chain recombines TRBV20-1 with TRBJ2-1; 8 positions agree with TRBD2. The end of the DNA is better explained by TRBJ2-7, so the J call may be wrong. CDR1 and CDR2 (germline): DFQATT, SNEGSKA (reference sequence). The CDR3 length is 15 residues. CDR3 protein: CSATLTSGGYNEQYF. In DNA form, the CDR3 reads TGCAGTGCAACCCTAACAAGCGGGGGCTACAATGAGCAGTACTTC.

The chain couples TRBV4-1 to TRBJ2-2; D may be TRBD2 (5 bases). The CDR3 contains 15 residues. V lost 4 bases, J lost 3 bases, and 12 bases lay in between. The germline V gene has CDR1 MGHRA and CDR2 YSYEKL. CDR3 sequence reads: CASSPREQYTGELFF. As DNA, the CDR3 is TGCGCCAGCAGCCCACGGGAACAGTACACCGGGGAGCTGTTTTTT.

This sequence joins TRBV3-1 and TRBJ1-1; 8 bases match TRBD1. There are 16 residues in the CDR3. Germline CDR1 reads LGHDT; CDR2 reads YNNKEL (reference sequence). The V segment lost 3 bases and the J segment 1 base; nucleotides outside the gene matches: 7. CDR3 in amino acids: CASSHSIGTGNTEAFF. The CDR3 DNA follows: TGTGCCAGCAGCCACTCGATCGGGACAGGGAACACTGAAGCTTTCTTT.

The chain recombines TRBV27 with TRBJ2-1, with D perhaps matching TRBD2 (5 bases). Trimming took 6 bases from V and 0 from J, leaving 18 bases between them. CDR3 size: 17 residues. Germline CDR1 reads MNHEY; CDR2 reads SMNVEV (reference sequence). The CDR3 nucleotides are TGTGCCAGCAGGCGATCGGGGTATACTTCCTCCTACAATGAGCAGTTCTTC. Amino acid sequence: CASRRSGYTSSYNEQFF.

The chain employs TRBV4-1 and TRBJ1-5; TRBD1 agrees at 8 bases. This CDR3 region has 19 residues. V was pared by 3 bases and J by 2 bases, with 15 bases of the junction left unmatched. The germline gives CDR1 MGHRA, CDR2 YSYEKL. The CDR3 bases are TGCGCCAGCAGCCAGACTCCGGGACAGGTTGGCTTTGGCAATCAGCCCCAGCATTTT. Its translation: CASSQTPGQVGFGNQPQHF.

This clonotype showed up just a few times. V is TRBV7-2 and J is TRBJ2-1; 7 nucleotides match TRBD1. Trimming removed 0 bases from V and 2 bases from J; junction bases left unmatched: 13. Germline V gene sequence: CDR1 SGHTA, CDR2 FQGNSA. The CDR3 consists of 19 residues. DNA for the CDR3: TGTGCCAGCAGCTTAGCGAGAAAAAACAGGGGCGCTACCTACAATGAGCAGTTCTTC. Its translation is CASSLARKNRGATYNEQFF.

This clonotype occurred a few times. J is TRBJ2-1 and V is TRBV7-2; 8 positions match TRBD2. Germline V lookup: CDR1 SGHTA, CDR2 FQGNSA. The CDR3 contains 14 residues. V trimming: 7 bases; J trimming: 8 bases; junction bases outside the gene matches: 10. CDR3 amino acids: CASKRAGGMDEQFF. In DNA, the CDR3 is TGTGCCAGCAAGAGGGCGGGGGGAATGGATGAGCAGTTCTTC.

This clonotype has only a few counts. The gene calls are TRBV29-1 and TRBJ1-2; D uncertain. The CDR3 contains 12 residues. The germline CDR1 and CDR2 sequences are SQVTM and ANQGSEA. Trimming stripped 6 bases from V and 2 bases from J, with 10 bases between. This chain's CDR3 is CSVADGNYGYTF. The CDR3 DNA sequence: TGCAGCGTCGCGGACGGGAACTATGGCTACACCTTC.

The V gene is TRBV7-9, the J gene TRBJ2-3; 8 bases map to TRBD2. V lost 1 base, J lost 4 bases, and 4 bases stayed unmatched. The CDR3 totals 15 residues. Per germline, CDR1 SEHNR and CDR2 FQNEAQ (reference sequence). In DNA form, the CDR3 reads TGTGCCAGCAGCTTAGTCAGCGGGAGCTCAGATACGCAGTATTTT. Translating it yields CASSLVSGSSDTQYF.

This chain links TRBV5-1 with TRBJ1-2; D ambiguous. Germline-derived CDR1 and CDR2 are SGHRS and YFSETQ. The CDR3 has 16 amino acids. V lost 3 bases, J lost 7 bases, and 22 bases lay in between. The CDR3 sequence: CASSSTDGALSAGYTF. CDR3 DNA: TGCGCCAGCAGCTCGACGGACGGAGCCCTGTCTGCTGGCTACACCTTC. Combining the CDR3 with reference TRBV5-1 and TRBJ1-2 gives the whole variable domain KAGVTQTPRYLIKTRGQQVTLSCSPISGHRSVSWYQQTPGQGLQFLFEYFSETQRNKGNFPGRFSGRQFSNSRSEMNVSTLELGDSALYLCASSSTDGALSAGYTFGSGTRLTVV.

Only a few counts were recorded for this clonotype. V usage is TRBV24-1 and J usage is TRBJ2-1; possibly TRBD1 for D (5 bases). CDR3 size: 16 residues. Per germline, CDR1 KGHDR and CDR2 SFDVKD. Deletions cut 2 bases from V and 8 bases from J, with 18 bases between. The CDR3 spells CATSDSARAGIDEQFF. The DNA of the CDR3 is TGTGCCACCAGTGATTCCGCCAGGGCAGGAATCGATGAGCAGTTCTTC.

This clonotype was counted ten times or more. J is TRBJ2-3 and V is TRBV7-3; 7 positions match TRBD1. V dropped 5 bases and J dropped 6; count of bases not matched to a gene: 5. Germline CDR1 reads SGHTA; CDR2 reads FQGTGA. The CDR3 has 13 amino acids. The CDR3 DNA reads TGTGCCAGCAGCCTGACAGGGCCTGATACGCAGTATTTT. Protein: CASSLTGPDTQYF.

The rearrangement joins TRBV6-2 or TRBV6-3 to TRBJ2-1; perhaps D is TRBD1 or TRBD2 (5 bases each). From germline, CDR1 is MNHEY and CDR2 SVGEGT. The CDR3 consists of 14 residues. Trimming left V 6 bases short and J 6 bases short, with 15 bases between. The DNA for the CDR3 is TGTGCCAGCAGCCTGGGACCGACCTGCAATGAGCAGTTCTTC. Protein sequence: CASSLGPTCNEQFF.

The rearrangement joins TRBV29-1 to TRBJ2-3; D may correspond to TRBD1 or TRBD2 (5 bases each). There are 13 residues in the CDR3. CDR1 and CDR2 from the germline V gene are SQVTM and ANQGSEA. V gave up 3 bases and J gave up 5 bases, with 12 bases separating them. As DNA, the CDR3 is TGCAGCGTTGACTCCGGGGACCGAGATACGCAGTATTTT. Translating it yields CSVDSGDRDTQYF.

Details on this clonotype: One junction end disagrees with the germline gene, perhaps due to a read error. The chain uses TRBV4-1 and TRBJ1-1; TRBD1 matches at 7 bases. This CDR3 region has 16 residues. The germline CDR1 and CDR2 sequences are MGHRA and YSYEKL. The CDR3 DNA reads TGCGCCTGCAGTCACATGCCGGGACAGAGCAACACTGAAGCTTTCTTT. Translation gives CACSHMPGQSNTEAFF.

This clonotype was counted only a few times. The chain recombines TRBV6-2 or TRBV6-3 with TRBJ2-7; D may be TRBD2 (6 bases). CDR1 MNHEY and CDR2 SVGEGT come from the germline V gene. V lost 6 bases, J lost 3 bases, and 18 bases lay in between. The CDR3 loop spans 15 amino acids. The CDR3 DNA reads TGTGCCAGCAGCCACCTTCTTAGCGGAAACTACGAGCAGTACTTC. Amino acid sequence: CASSHLLSGNYEQYF.

V is TRBV3-1 and J is TRBJ2-5; 8 bases are shared with TRBD2. V gave up 2 bases and J gave up 4 bases; unmatched junction bases: 3. CDR1 LGHDT and CDR2 YNNKEL come from the germline V gene (reference sequence). CDR3 size: 14 residues. The CDR3 DNA follows: TGTGCCAGCAGCCAATGGACTAGCCCAGAGACCCAGTACTTC. Protein: CASSQWTSPETQYF.

The chain combines TRBV7-2 with TRBJ1-1, with D hard to call. V was cut by 3 bases and J by 11 bases, with 22 bases left in between. Germline-derived CDR1 and CDR2 are SGHTA and FQGNSA. The CDR3 length is 15 residues. The CDR3: CASSLYMGRPKDAFF. Written as DNA, the CDR3 is TGTGCCAGCAGCTTGTATATGGGCAGGCCTAAAGACGCTTTCTTT.

This clonotype was observed at least ten times. A read error may produce the germline difference seen at one junction end. This chain links TRBV5-1 with TRBJ2-1; TRBD2 matches 9 bases. Germline CDR1 is SGHRS and CDR2 is YFSETQ. This CDR3 is built from 15 residues. CDR3 coding DNA: TGTGCCAGCAGTTTAGGTCTAGCGGGGTACAATGAGCAGTTCTTC. Translation: CASSLGLAGYNEQFF.

CDR3 sequence reads: CSAGAGALYGYTF. CDR3 coding DNA: TGCAGTGCTGGGGCGGGGGCTCTTTATGGCTACACCTTC. V gene TRBV20-1 combines with J gene TRBJ1-2; tentative D call: TRBD1 (6 bases). The CDR3 sequence is 13 residues long. V shed 5 bases and J shed 5 bases, with 15 bases lying between them. From germline, CDR1 is DFQATT and CDR2 SNEGSKA (reference sequence).

This clonotype was counted a few times. V is TRBV4-1 and J is TRBJ1-6; D might be TRBD1 (5 bases). Germline V lookup: CDR1 MGHRA, CDR2 YSYEKL. Trimming pared 2 bases from V and 7 bases from J, leaving 9 bases between. CDR3 length equals 14 residues. For the CDR3, the DNA is TGCGCCAGCAGCCAACAGGACAAAAATTCACCCCTCCACTTT. This codes for CASSQQDKNSPLHF.

This clonotype was observed a few times. This clone may be a read error of a much larger clone one base away. The chain joins TRBV7-2 to TRBJ2-7, with D perhaps TRBD1 (6 bases). This CDR3 contains 14 residues. CDR1 is SGHTA, CDR2 FQGNSA, per germline. Between the trimmed V and J ends, which lost 5 bases and 3 bases, there was a span of 14 bases. The CDR3 DNA follows: TGTGCCAGCAGCGTAGACAGGATTAGCTACGAGCAGTACTTC. Its translation: CASSVDRISYEQYF.

In this sample, this clonotype turned up many times. This chain connects TRBV20-1 to TRBJ2-7; D unresolved. The CDR3 runs to 16 residues. V was shortened by 0 bases and J by 2 bases, with 17 bases between the two germline ends. The germline gives CDR1 DFQATT, CDR2 SNEGSKA (reference sequence). CDR3 coding DNA: TGCAGTGCTAGAGATCTAGTCCCGGGCCAGGCCTACGAGCAGTACTTC. Translation gives CSARDLVPGQAYEQYF.

This clonotype was counted between two and nine times. The chain joins TRBV4-3 to TRBJ2-4; D gene ambiguous. With 1 base removed from V and 2 bases from J, the gap between germline ends came to 15 bases. This CDR3 has 17 amino acids. Germline CDR1 is LGHNA and CDR2 is YSLEER. In DNA form, the CDR3 reads TGCGCCAGCAGCCAAGGGGCGGTTGGTGGGTCCAAAAACATTCAGTACTTC. It translates to CASSQGAVGGSKNIQYF.

DNA of the CDR3: TGCGCCAGCAGCTTGGGTCAGGGGGAGTTCTTC. Its translation is CASSLGQGEFF. The chain links TRBV5-1 to TRBJ2-1; TRBD1 matches 7 bases. V was pared by 0 bases and J by 14 bases, with 2 bases of the junction left unmatched. The germline gives CDR1 SGHRS, CDR2 YFSETQ. This CDR3 has 11 residues. Variable domain in full (rest from reference TRBV5-1 and TRBJ2-1): KAGVTQTPRYLIKTRGQQVTLSCSPISGHRSVSWYQQTPGQGLQFLFEYFSETQRNKGNFPGRFSGRQFSNSRSEMNVSTLELGDSALYLCASSLGQGEFFGPGTRLTVL.